This T cell receptor (beta chain) was sequenced during a study of Ad26.COV2.S vaccination and SARS-CoV-2 variants (dated by TCRdb to 2020 to 2022). General notes on the study: Vaccine-arm donors were drawn from COV1001, a multicentre, randomized, double-blind, placebo-controlled phase I-IIa trial of Ad26.COV2.S in healthy adults. Dosing of Ad26.COV2.S was intramuscular, at either 5x10^10 or 1x10^11 viral particles, delivered as one shot or as two shots spaced 56 days apart. Sequencing of the TCRbeta repertoire served to evaluate the specificity and breadth of SARS-CoV-2-reactive T cell receptors following Ad26.COV2.S vaccination. The TCR-sequenced set comprised around 30 samples: approximately 19 Ad26.COV2.S vaccine recipients, 5 placebo recipients and 8 SARS-CoV-2 convalescent individuals. Trial participants were randomized into five groups of five: low-dose or high-dose Ad26.COV2.S given once or twice, or placebo on both occasions. Investigators did not know the trial group allocation while performing experiments and assessing outcomes. Study-wide findings and limitations: After vaccination, substantial breadth of spike-specific CD8+ and CD4+ T cell responses was reported. It was noted by the authors that total T cell responses may have been underestimated by the TCR breadth and depth analyses. The study was not powered to compare responses between vaccine doses or regimens. Non-spike TCR breadth was comparable between vaccine and placebo recipients, consistent with the vaccine containing only spike. Spike-specific TCR breadth was higher in Ad26.COV2.S recipients than in placebo recipients (P = 0.0014).

V is cut by 5 bases and J by 1 base, and the space between the germline ends is 9 bases. The CDR3 spans 14 residues, from the cysteine through the phenylalanine. The only DNA kept is the CDR3, 42 bases in frame from the first base. The germline V gene gives CDR1 as SGHVS and CDR2 as FQNEAQ. The immunoSEQ Assay was used to sequence TCRbeta CDR3 regions. After extraction, genomic DNA underwent amplification by bias-controlled multiplex PCR, followed by high-throughput sequencing. As for the authors' bioinformatics: To quantify the absolute abundance of each unique TCRbeta CDR3 region, sequences were collapsed and filtered. T cell fraction was estimated by normalizing TCRbeta template counts to usable DNA, which was measured by amplifying reference genes present in all nucleated cells. Repertoire TCRs were annotated as SARS-CoV-2-specific by exact matching of V gene, CDR3 amino acid sequence and J gene to a known reactive TCR set. MIRA supplied the reference SARS-CoV-2 TCR set, which was filtered for enrichment in COVID-19-positive ImmuneCODE repertoires so that public or cross-reactive TCRs were removed. Drawing on the MIRA antigens, annotated TCRs were analysed further at the level of specific ORF or position within ORF. Depth was the summed frequency of annotated unique rearrangements, while breadth was defined as annotated unique rearrangements over total unique productive rearrangements. Two-sided Wilcoxon rank-sum tests were applied when comparing TCR breadth between groups. As stored in TCRdb, this immuneACCESS dataset retains in-frame rearrangements with V and J assigned. A fraction of the clones does not appear; measured against another copy, unresolved V genes explain less than half of the discrepancy, and the remainder lacks a known reason. Clone size and V and J calls were adopted from that table, with D and trimming inferred from the DNA. The sample has around 380,000 clones on record, around nine tenths of them singletons. Jointly, the top ten make up roughly 3.5% of the sample.

On this clone itself: This clone's antigen is unknown. No base-level quality is on record; no much larger clone is a single base apart.

What the treatment or condition label conveys for this sample: over 15 received Ad26.COV2.S at low or high dose, single or two shots; about 5 received placebo; per-sample allocation not given. Repertoires of vaccine and placebo recipients were sequenced from samples collected on day 63 after the first injection. Cohort 1b enrolled 25 to 30 adults aged 18-55 years at a single site in Boston, USA, between 29 July and 7 August 2020. Ad26.COV2.S was a replication-incompetent adenovirus type 26 vector that expressed a prefusion-stabilized SARS-CoV-2 spike protein derived from the original Wuhan strain.

The sequencing used peripheral blood, collected in a trial of Ad26.COV2.S vaccine versus placebo. This chain joins TRBV7-8 to TRBJ1-5, with the D gene too uncertain to name. This receptor was identified in a person aged 18-65 years who received the Ad26.COV2.S COVID-19 vaccine or a placebo. The CDR3 in this case is CASSPPQSNQPQHF. At the DNA level, the sequence is TGTGCCAGCAGCCCCCCCCAAAGCAATCAGCCCCAGCATTTT.